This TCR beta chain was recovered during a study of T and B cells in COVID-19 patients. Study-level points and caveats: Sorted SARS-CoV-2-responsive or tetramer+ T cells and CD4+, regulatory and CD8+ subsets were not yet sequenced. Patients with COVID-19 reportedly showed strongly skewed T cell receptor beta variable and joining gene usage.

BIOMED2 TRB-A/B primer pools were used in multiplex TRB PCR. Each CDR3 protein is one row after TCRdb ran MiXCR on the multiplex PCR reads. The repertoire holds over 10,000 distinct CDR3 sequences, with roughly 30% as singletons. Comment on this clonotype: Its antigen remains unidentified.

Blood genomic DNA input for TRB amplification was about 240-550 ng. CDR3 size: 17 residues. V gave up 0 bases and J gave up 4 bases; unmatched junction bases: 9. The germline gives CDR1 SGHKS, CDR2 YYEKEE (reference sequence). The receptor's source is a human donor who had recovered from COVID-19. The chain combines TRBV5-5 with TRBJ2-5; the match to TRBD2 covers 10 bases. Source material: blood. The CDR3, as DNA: TGTGCCAGCAGCTTGGCTGGCCTAGCGGGAGTACTAGAGACCCAGTACTTC. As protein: CASSLAGLAGVLETQYF.